The clone carrying this T cell receptor beta chain showed up many times. Its cognate antigen is unknown. Germline V CDR1 and CDR2: MNHEY, SVGAGI. J was trimmed by 7 bases and V by 2 bases; bases with no gene match: 6. The CDR3 covers 14 residues. The data were obtained in a study of T-cell reconstitution after alpha-beta-depleted transplantation in children. General observations from the study: Several hundred graft clones that had expanded were reportedly the source of alpha-beta T cells about two months after transplant. At one year after transplant, newly produced T cells mostly accounted for T-cell counts and diversity. For some patients, TCRbeta diversity was high at day 60 because of recipient T cells and thymic progenitors that survived.

A TCRbeta library incorporating unique molecular identifiers was prepared. From the PCR reads, TCRdb called clonotypes with MiXCR, one entry per CDR3 protein. The sample holds roughly 200,000 distinct CDR3 sequences; under 8.5% are singletons and the top ten take 5.5%. The input for sequencing was PBMCs, taken before TCRalphabeta/CD19-depleted stem cell transplant. This clonotype was sampled from a boy between 2 and 10 years old with acute lymphoblastic leukemia, due to receive a stem cell transplant. This chain links TRBV6-5 with TRBJ2-7; TRBD2 matches 9 bases. The CDR3 is CASSYEAGGSEQYF. The CDR3 DNA follows: TGTGCCAGCAGTTACGAAGCGGGGGGAAGTGAGCAGTACTTC.